A single sample gave rise to the 18 T cell receptor beta chains below, sequenced in a study of identifying expanded T cells in peripheral blood (dated by TCRdb to between 2018 and 2020). Receptors were amplified or captured by the immunoSEQ multiplex PCR assay. The clones in this table, taken by TCRdb from immuneACCESS, are in-frame only. Not every clone is retained; where verified, under half of the shortfall comes from an unresolved V gene, and the cause of the rest is unknown. Recorded for this sample are 50,000 to 65,000 clones; about 92% of them occurred a single time. About 3.7% of the sample goes to the ten largest clones. Sequencing was done on a sample of blood. These receptors were obtained from a person between 18 and 69 years old in good health.

The CDR3 DNA sequence: TGTGCTAGTGGTACAGGGACCTACCCCGGGGAGCTGTTTTTT. Translation gives CASGTGTYPGELFF. V is TRBV12-5 and J is TRBJ2-2; D perhaps matches TRBD1 (6 bases). Trimming left V 5 bases short and J 6 bases short, with 13 bases between. There are 14 residues in the CDR3. Germline assignment: CDR1 LGHNT and CDR2 FRNRAP.

This clone was picked up one time. The J gene is TRBJ1-3, the V gene TRBV2; 7 bases fit TRBD1. CDR3 length: 15 residues. The germline gives CDR1 SNHLY, CDR2 FYNNEI. Losses at the gene ends were 5 bases for V and 0 bases for J; bases not matched to a gene: 4. The CDR3 reads CASSIQGSSGNTIYF. CDR3 bases: TGTGCCAGCAGTATACAGGGGAGCTCTGGAAACACCATATATTTT.

The rearrangement joins TRBV7-9 to TRBJ2-1; 7 bases fit TRBD1. The CDR3 extends over 12 amino acids. The germline V gene has CDR1 SEHNR and CDR2 FQNEAQ (reference sequence). J was trimmed by 9 bases and V by 5 bases; bases with no gene match: 4. Here the CDR3 DNA reads TGTGCCAGCAGCATTGACAGGGTTGAGCAGTTCTTC. Its protein is CASSIDRVEQFF.

The rearrangement links TRBV5-6 to TRBJ1-1, with D uncertain. The CDR3 has 16 residues. V lost 4 bases to trimming and J lost 2 bases, with 18 bases between them. In germline, CDR1 is SGHDT, CDR2 YYEEEE. CDR3 amino acids: CASSLPTLTSNTEAFF. The CDR3 nucleotides read TGTGCCAGCAGCCTCCCTACCTTGACAAGTAACACTGAAGCTTTCTTT. Based on the CDR3 plus reference TRBV5-6 and TRBJ1-1, the full variable domain is DAGVTQSPTHLIKTRGQQVTLRCSPKSGHDTVSWYQQALGQGPQFIFQYYEEEERQRGNFPDRFSGHQFPNYSSELNVNALLLGDSALYLCASSLPTLTSNTEAFFGQGTRLTVV.

The chain combines TRBV10-2 with TRBJ2-7, with a tentative D call TRBD1 (6 bases). V gave up 8 bases and J gave up 2 bases, with 10 bases separating them. This CDR3 contains 12 residues. Germline CDR1 reads WSHSY; CDR2 reads SAAADI. The CDR3 nucleotides read TGCGCCAGCGAGGGGGAAGCCTACGAGCAGTACTTC. This encodes CASEGEAYEQYF.

CDR3 nucleotides: TGTGCCAGCTCAACGCAGGGGTTTGACACTGAAGCTTTCTTT. It codes for CASSTQGFDTEAFF. This chain uses TRBV18 with TRBJ1-1, with D possibly TRBD1 on 6 matching bases. Trimming shortened V by 5 bases and J by 3 bases, and 13 bases separated the two germline ends. Germline CDR1 KGHSH, CDR2 LQKENI. The CDR3 is made up of 14 amino acids.

The chain has TRBV30 and TRBJ1-2; unclear D gene. CDR3 size: 13 residues. CDR1 and CDR2 from the germline V gene are GTSNPN and SVGIG (reference sequence). Trimming removed 0 bases at V and 6 bases at J, with 11 bases between. The CDR3 DNA reads as TGTGCCTGGAGTGTACTATCCGTGGATGGCTACACCTTC. Protein: CAWSVLSVDGYTF.

This clone was picked up a small number of times. The chain has TRBV30 and TRBJ1-2, with TRBD1 as a possible D gene (6 bases). The CDR3 is made up of 13 amino acids. Per germline, CDR1 GTSNPN and CDR2 SVGIG (reference sequence). The germline V and J ends were trimmed by 0 bases and 7 bases, with 12 bases remaining between them. The CDR3, as DNA: TGTGCCTGGAGTGTACCGACAGGTCTTGGCTACACCTTC. The encoded protein is CAWSVPTGLGYTF.

This chain connects TRBV7-6 to TRBJ2-3; 7 bases are shared with TRBD2. Germline CDR1 reads SGHVS; CDR2 reads FNYEAQ. The CDR3 length is 15 residues. Trimming removed 3 bases from V and 4 bases from J; junction bases left unmatched: 7. The CDR3 loop reads CASSFFGGSADTQYF. CDR3 coding DNA: TGTGCCAGCAGCTTTTTCGGGGGGTCGGCAGATACGCAGTATTTT.

This clone showed up just once. The CDR3 does not close with the conserved phenylalanine or tryptophan, likely indicating a read error. The limits of the CDR3 on the DNA are not certain, so only TCRdb's listed CDR3 is given. The chain has TRBV15 and TRBJ2-7; the DNA was not used to check the table's D call, TRBD2. The germline V gene encodes CDR1 LNHNV and CDR2 YYDKDF (reference sequence). Both ends counted, the CDR3 spans 8 residues. The CDR3 reads CATSSTGE.

The chain joins TRBV5-1 to TRBJ2-2; 9 bases match TRBD1. Germline CDR1 SGHRS, CDR2 YFSETQ. V trimming: 0 bases; J trimming: 6 bases; junction bases outside the gene matches: 3. The CDR3 covers 15 residues. The CDR3 sequence is CASSLAGQGSGELFF. The CDR3 coding sequence is TGCGCCAGCAGCTTGGCTGGACAGGGGTCCGGGGAGCTGTTTTTT.

The chain couples TRBV7-6 to TRBJ2-7; D gene uncertain. CDR3 length: 15 residues. Germline V CDR1 and CDR2: SGHVS, FNYEAQ. V was cut by 1 base and J by 2 bases, with 12 bases left in between. The CDR3, as DNA: TGTGCCAGCAGCTTAGACATCGCGGCCGCCTACGAGCAGTACTTC. Translating it yields CASSLDIAAAYEQYF.

This sequence joins TRBV7-9 and TRBJ2-5; D is ambiguous. This CDR3 has 14 amino acids. Trimming removed 5 bases from V and 1 base from J, with 11 bases in between. Germline CDR1 and CDR2: SEHNR and FQNEAQ (reference sequence). CDR3 bases: TGTGCCAGCAGCACTCGGGCAGCCCAAGAGACCCAGTACTTC. Residues: CASSTRAAQETQYF.

The J gene is TRBJ2-2, the V gene TRBV5-6; 12 bases fit TRBD2. Germline assignment: CDR1 SGHDT and CDR2 YYEEEE. The V segment lost 2 bases and the J segment 6 bases; nucleotides outside the gene matches: 8. This CDR3 is built from 17 residues. The CDR3 DNA reads TGTGCCAGCAGCTTACTAGCGGGAGGCCGGGAGGCCGGGGAGCTGTTTTTT. Translated: CASSLLAGGREAGELFF. The full variable domain, rest sourced from reference TRBV5-6 and TRBJ2-2, is DAGVTQSPTHLIKTRGQQVTLRCSPKSGHDTVSWYQQALGQGPQFIFQYYEEEERQRGNFPDRFSGHQFPNYSSELNVNALLLGDSALYLCASSLLAGGREAGELFFGEGSRLTVL.

The chain carries TRBV30 and TRBJ2-3, with D possibly called TRBD1 or TRBD2 (5 bases each). The CDR3 spans 13 residues. Germline V gives CDR1 GTSNPN, CDR2 SVGIG (reference sequence). Trimming pared 4 bases from V and 4 bases from J, leaving 12 bases between. The CDR3 coding sequence is TGTGCCTGGACGGGGCCGAACGCAGATACGCAGTATTTT. This codes for CAWTGPNADTQYF. The full variable domain, with the rest looked up from reference TRBV30 and TRBJ2-3, is SQTIHQWPATLVQPVGSPLSLECTVEGTSNPNLYWYRQAAGRGLQLLFYSVGIGQISSEVPQNLSASRPQDRQFILSSKKLLLSDSGFYLCAWTGPNADTQYFGPGTRLTVL.

The CDR3 DNA reads TGTGCCAGCTCACCACTGGGACAGGGGCAGGCTGAGCAGTTCTTC. It specifies CASSPLGQGQAEQFF. The chain uses TRBV18 and TRBJ2-1; 10 bases agree with TRBD1. The CDR3 covers 15 residues. Germline-derived CDR1 and CDR2 are KGHSH and LQKENI. With V trimmed by 1 base and J by 9 bases, 6 bases remained unmatched.

J is TRBJ2-2 and V is TRBV7-2; D ambiguous. CDR3 length equals 13 residues. Germline V gene sequence: CDR1 SGHTA, CDR2 FQGNSA. V gave up 2 bases and J gave up 8 bases, with 9 bases separating them. CDR3 bases: TGTGCCAGCAGCTTACGGAGCGCGGGGGAGCTGTTTTTT. Translation gives CASSLRSAGELFF.

V is TRBV15 and J is TRBJ2-1, with D unclear. V was clipped by 5 bases and J by 8 bases, with 22 bases between them. This CDR3 contains 16 residues. CDR1 and CDR2 from the germline V gene are LNHNV and YYDKDF (reference sequence). The CDR3 nucleotides read TGTGCCACCAGCGGCGTCGCTAGGATGGGCTCTGATGAGCAGTTCTTC. Protein: CATSGVARMGSDEQFF.